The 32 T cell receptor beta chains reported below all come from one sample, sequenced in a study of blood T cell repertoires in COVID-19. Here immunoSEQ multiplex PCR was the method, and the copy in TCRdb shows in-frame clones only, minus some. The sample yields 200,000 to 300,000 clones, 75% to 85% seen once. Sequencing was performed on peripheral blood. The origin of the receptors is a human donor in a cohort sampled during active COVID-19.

The CDR3 bases are TGTGCCAGCAGCTTACTAGCGGGAGGGCAACCGGGAAAAACAGATACGCAGTATTTT. Residues: CASSLLAGGQPGKTDTQYF. The chain joins TRBV7-2 to TRBJ2-3; TRBD2 aligns across 12 bases. In germline, CDR1 is SGHTA, CDR2 FQGNSA. The CDR3 spans 19 residues. V shed 2 bases and J 3 bases; nucleotides not matched to a gene: 12.

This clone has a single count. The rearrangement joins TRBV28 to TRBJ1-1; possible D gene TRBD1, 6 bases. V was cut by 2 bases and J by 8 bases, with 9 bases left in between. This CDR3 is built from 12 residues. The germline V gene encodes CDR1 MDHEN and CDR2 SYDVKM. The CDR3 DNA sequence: TGTGCCAGCAGTTTAGACAGGCGGGAAGCTTTCTTT. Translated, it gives CASSLDRREAFF.

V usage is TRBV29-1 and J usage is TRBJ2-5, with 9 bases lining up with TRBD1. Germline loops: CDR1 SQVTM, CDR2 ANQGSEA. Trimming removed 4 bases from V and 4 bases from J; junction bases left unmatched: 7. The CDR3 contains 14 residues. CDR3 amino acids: CSVGLGGQGETQYF. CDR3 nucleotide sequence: TGCAGCGTTGGGCTAGGGGGACAGGGAGAGACCCAGTACTTC.

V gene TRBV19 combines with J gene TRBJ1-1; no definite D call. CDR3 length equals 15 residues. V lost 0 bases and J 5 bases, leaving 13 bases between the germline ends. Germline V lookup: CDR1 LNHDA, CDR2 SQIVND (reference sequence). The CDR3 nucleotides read TGTGCCAGTAGTATAGATCGGCAGGTTGGGACTGAAGCTTTCTTT. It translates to CASSIDRQVGTEAFF.

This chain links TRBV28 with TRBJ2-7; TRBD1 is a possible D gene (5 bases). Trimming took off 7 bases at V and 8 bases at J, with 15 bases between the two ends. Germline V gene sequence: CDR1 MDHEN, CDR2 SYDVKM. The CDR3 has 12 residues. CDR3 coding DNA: TGTGCCAGCATTGACAGTTTCGGGCAGCAGTACTTC. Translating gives CASIDSFGQQYF.

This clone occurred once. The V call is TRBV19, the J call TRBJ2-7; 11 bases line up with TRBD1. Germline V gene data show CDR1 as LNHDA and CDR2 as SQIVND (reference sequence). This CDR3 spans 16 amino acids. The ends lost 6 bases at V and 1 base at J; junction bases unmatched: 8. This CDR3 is CASSLAGQGGSYEQYF. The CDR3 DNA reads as TGTGCCAGTAGCCTTGCGGGACAGGGGGGATCCTACGAGCAGTACTTC. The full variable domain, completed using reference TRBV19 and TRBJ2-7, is DGGITQSPKYLFRKEGQNVTLSCEQNLNHDAMYWYRQDPGQGLRLIYYSQIVNDFQKGDIAEGYSVSREKKESFPLTVTSAQKNPTAFYLCASSLAGQGGSYEQYFGPGTRLTVT.

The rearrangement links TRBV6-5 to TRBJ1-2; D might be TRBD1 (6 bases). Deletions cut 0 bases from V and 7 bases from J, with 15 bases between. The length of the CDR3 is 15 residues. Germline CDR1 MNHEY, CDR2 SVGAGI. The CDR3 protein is CASSYSPKTGGGYTF. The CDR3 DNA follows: TGTGCCAGCAGTTACTCGCCCAAGACAGGTGGTGGCTACACCTTC.

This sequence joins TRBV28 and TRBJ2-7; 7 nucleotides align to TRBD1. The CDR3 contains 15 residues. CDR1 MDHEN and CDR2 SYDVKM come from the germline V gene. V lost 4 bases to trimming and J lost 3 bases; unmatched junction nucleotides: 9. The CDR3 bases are TGTGCCAGCAGTTCCCAACAGGGGTTTAACTACGAGCAGTACTTC. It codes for CASSSQQGFNYEQYF.

The DNA for the CDR3 is TGTGCCAGCCGGTGGGGGCAGGATTATAATTCACCCCTCCACTTT. Its protein is CASRWGQDYNSPLHF. The chain recombines TRBV6-5 with TRBJ1-6, with a possible D match to TRBD1 (6 bases). CDR1 and CDR2 (germline): MNHEY, SVGAGI. V was clipped by 8 bases and J by 4 bases, with 15 bases between them. This CDR3 spans 15 amino acids.

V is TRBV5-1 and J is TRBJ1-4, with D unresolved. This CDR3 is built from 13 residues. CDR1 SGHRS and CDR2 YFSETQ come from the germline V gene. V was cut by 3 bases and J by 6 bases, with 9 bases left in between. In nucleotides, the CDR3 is TGCGCCAGCAGCTCCATTATAGATGAAAAACTGTTTTTT. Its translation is CASSSIIDEKLFF.

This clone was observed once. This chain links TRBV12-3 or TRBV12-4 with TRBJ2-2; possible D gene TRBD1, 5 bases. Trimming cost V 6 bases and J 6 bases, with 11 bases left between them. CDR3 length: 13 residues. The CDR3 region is CASRLQVSGELFF. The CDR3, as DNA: TGTGCCAGCAGACTACAGGTTTCCGGGGAGCTGTTTTTT.

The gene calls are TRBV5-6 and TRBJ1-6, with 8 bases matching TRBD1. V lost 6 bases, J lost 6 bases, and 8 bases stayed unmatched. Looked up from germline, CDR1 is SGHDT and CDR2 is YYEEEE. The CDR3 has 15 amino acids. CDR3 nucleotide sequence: TGTGCCAGCAATTCAGGGGGCTTCCGTAATTCACCCCTCCACTTT. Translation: CASNSGGFRNSPLHF.

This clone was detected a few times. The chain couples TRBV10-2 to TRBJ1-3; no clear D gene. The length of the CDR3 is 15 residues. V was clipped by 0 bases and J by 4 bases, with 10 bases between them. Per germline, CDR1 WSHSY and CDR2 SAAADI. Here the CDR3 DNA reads TGCGCCAGCAGTGAGTCAGCCATGAGCGGAAACACCATATATTTT. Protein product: CASSESAMSGNTIYF.

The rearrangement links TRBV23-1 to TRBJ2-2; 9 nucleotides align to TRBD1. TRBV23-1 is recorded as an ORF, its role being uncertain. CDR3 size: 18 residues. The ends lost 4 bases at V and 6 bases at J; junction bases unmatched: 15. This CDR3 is CASSLLRVGQGCAGELFF. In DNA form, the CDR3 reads TGCGCCAGCAGTCTCCTTCGGGTAGGACAGGGGTGTGCCGGGGAGCTGTTTTTT.

The CDR3 loop reads CASSVYLSGGPYEQYF. CDR3 DNA sequence: TGTGCCAGCAGCGTTTACCTTAGCGGGGGGCCCTACGAGCAGTACTTC. The rearrangement uses TRBV5-6 and TRBJ2-7; 10 nucleotides line up with TRBD2. Germline trimming cut 4 bases from V and 2 bases from J; bases unmatched to any gene: 9. The CDR3 is made up of 16 amino acids. Germline CDR1 and CDR2: SGHDT and YYEEEE.

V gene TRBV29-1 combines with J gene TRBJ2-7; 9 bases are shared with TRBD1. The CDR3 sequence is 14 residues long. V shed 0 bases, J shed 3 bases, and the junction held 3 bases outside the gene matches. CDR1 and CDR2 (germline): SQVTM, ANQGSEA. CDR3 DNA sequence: TGCAGCGTTGAAGAGGCGACAGGGGGCTACGAGCAGTACTTC. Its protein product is CSVEEATGGYEQYF.

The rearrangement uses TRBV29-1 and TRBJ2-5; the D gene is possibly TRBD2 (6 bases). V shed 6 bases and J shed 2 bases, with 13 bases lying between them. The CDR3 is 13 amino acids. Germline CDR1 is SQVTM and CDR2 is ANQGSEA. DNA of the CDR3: TGCAGCGTGGGGCCCGGGGGACAAGAGACCCAGTACTTC. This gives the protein CSVGPGGQETQYF.

The CDR3 here is CATSARGRSGELFF. The CDR3 nucleotides are TGTGCCACCAGTGCCAGAGGTCGATCCGGGGAGCTGTTTTTT. The V and J genes are TRBV24-1 and TRBJ2-2, with D hard to call. CDR3 length equals 14 residues. With 5 bases removed from V and 6 bases from J, the gap between germline ends came to 12 bases. Germline V gives CDR1 KGHDR, CDR2 SFDVKD.

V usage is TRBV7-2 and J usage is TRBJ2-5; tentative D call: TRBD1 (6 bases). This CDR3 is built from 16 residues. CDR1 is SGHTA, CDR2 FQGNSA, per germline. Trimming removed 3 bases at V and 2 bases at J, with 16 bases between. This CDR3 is CASSLSLAGTQETQYF. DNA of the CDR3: TGTGCCAGCAGCTTGTCTCTTGCAGGGACACAAGAGACCCAGTACTTC.

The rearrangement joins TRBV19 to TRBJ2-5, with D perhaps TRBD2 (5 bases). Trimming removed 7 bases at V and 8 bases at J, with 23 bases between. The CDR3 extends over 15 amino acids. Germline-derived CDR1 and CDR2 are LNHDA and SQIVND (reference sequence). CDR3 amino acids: CASTSGGRGLATQYF. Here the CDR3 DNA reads TGTGCCAGTACCTCCGGTGGGAGAGGCCTCGCAACCCAGTACTTC. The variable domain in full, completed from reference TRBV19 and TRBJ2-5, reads DGGITQSPKYLFRKEGQNVTLSCEQNLNHDAMYWYRQDPGQGLRLIYYSQIVNDFQKGDIAEGYSVSREKKESFPLTVTSAQKNPTAFYLCASTSGGRGLATQYFGPGTRLLVL.

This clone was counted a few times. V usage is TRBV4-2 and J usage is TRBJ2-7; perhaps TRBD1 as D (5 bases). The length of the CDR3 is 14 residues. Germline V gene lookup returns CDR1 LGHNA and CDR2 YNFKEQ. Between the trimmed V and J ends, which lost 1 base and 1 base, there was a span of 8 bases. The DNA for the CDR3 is TGTGCCAGCAGCCAAGTGGCAGGGTCCTACGAGCAGTACTTC. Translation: CASSQVAGSYEQYF.

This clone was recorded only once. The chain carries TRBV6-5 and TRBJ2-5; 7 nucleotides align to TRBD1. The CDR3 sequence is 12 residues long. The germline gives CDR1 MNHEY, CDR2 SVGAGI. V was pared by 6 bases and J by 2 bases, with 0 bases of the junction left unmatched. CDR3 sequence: CASRGQQETQYF. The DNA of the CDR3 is TGTGCCAGCAGGGGACAGCAAGAGACCCAGTACTTC.

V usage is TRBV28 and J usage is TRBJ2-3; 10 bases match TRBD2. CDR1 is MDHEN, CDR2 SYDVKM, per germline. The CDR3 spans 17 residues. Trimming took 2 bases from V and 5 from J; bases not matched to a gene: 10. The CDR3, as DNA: TGTGCCAGCAGTTTACTTCCCCTAGCGGGAGTAAAAGATACGCAGTATTTT. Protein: CASSLLPLAGVKDTQYF.

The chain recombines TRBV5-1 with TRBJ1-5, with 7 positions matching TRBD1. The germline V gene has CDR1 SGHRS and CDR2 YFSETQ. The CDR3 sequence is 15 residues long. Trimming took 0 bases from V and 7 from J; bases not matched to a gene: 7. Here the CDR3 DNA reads TGCGCCAGCAGCTTGGGTGCAGGGGGTGACCAGCCCCAGCATTTT. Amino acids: CASSLGAGGDQPQHF.

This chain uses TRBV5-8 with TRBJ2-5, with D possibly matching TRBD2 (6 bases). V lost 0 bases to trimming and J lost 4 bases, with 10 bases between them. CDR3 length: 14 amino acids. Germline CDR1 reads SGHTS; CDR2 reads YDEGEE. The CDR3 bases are TGTGCCAGCAGCTTGGGGGGGACTGGAGAGACCCAGTACTTC. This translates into CASSLGGTGETQYF.

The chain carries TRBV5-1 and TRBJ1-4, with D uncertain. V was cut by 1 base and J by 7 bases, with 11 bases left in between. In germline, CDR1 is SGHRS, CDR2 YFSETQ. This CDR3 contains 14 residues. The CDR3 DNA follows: TGCGCCAGCAGCTTGACGGCTGGAGGTGAAAAACTGTTTTTT. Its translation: CASSLTAGGEKLFF.

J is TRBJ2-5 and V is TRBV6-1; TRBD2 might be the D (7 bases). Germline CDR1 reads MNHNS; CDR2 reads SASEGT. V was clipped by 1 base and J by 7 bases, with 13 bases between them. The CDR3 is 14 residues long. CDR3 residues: CASSEVARGGTQYF. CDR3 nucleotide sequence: TGTGCCAGCAGTGAAGTTGCGAGGGGGGGGACCCAGTACTTC.

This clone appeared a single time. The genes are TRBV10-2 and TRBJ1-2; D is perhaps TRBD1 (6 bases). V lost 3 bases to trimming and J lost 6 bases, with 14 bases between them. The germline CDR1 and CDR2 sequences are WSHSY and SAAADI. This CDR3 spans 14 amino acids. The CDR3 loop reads CASSETRQENGYTF. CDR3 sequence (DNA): TGCGCCAGCAGTGAAACGAGACAGGAAAATGGCTACACCTTC.

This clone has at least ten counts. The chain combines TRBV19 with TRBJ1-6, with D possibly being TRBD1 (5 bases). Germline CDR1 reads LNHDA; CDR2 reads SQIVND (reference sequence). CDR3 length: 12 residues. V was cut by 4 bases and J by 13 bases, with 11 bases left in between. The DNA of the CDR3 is TGTGCCAGTAGTAATAGGGGTGGGCCCCTCCACTTT. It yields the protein CASSNRGGPLHF.

CDR3 DNA sequence: TGCGCCAGCAGGACGGGACAGGGAAACACCATATATTTT. Encoded protein: CASRTGQGNTIYF. The chain recombines TRBV5-1 with TRBJ1-3, with 7 bases aligning to TRBD1. The CDR3 length is 13 residues. The germline V gene encodes CDR1 SGHRS and CDR2 YFSETQ. V was clipped by 5 bases and J by 4 bases; unmatched bases: 3.

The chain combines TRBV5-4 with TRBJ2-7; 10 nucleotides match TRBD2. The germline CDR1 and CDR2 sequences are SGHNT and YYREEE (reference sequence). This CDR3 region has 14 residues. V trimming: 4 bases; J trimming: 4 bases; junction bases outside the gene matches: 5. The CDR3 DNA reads TGTGCCAGCAGCCTAGCGGGAGAGAAATACGAGCAGTACTTC. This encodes CASSLAGEKYEQYF.

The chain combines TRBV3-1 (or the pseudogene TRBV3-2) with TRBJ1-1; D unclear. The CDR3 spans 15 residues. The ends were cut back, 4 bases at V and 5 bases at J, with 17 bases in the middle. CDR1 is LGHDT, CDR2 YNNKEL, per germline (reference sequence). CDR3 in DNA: TGTGCCAGCAGCCTCGGGGTGGGAAGAGGGACTGAAGCTTTCTTT. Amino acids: CASSLGVGRGTEAFF.